This T cell receptor (beta chain) originates from a study of T cell responses to AZD1222 COVID-19 vaccine. CDR3 length: 12 amino acids. Trimming removed 0 bases from V and 2 bases from J, with 2 bases in between. Germline CDR1 is SGHRS and CDR2 is YFSETQ. This table comes from immunoSEQ multiplex PCR, and its TCRdb copy is limited to in-frame clones, with some not included. The table shows about 80,000 clones, with around 85% occurring only once. Pooled together were second doses at about 4 or about 12 weeks. As concerns this clone: The antigen remains unidentified.

Study-wide findings and caveats: Repertoire sampling occurred only after the peak T cell response. The reported proportion of spike-specific TCRs targeting unmutated variant regions was nearly half. Donors, mostly white British, included more females; clonal diversity was possibly underestimated.

Sequencing used peripheral blood, obtained 28 days after the second AZD1222 dose. The gene calls are TRBV5-1 and TRBJ2-5; no firm D call. This clonotype was obtained from an adult who received the AZD1222 COVID-19 vaccine. DNA of the CDR3: TGCGCCAGCAGCTTGGGACAAGAGACCCAGTACTTC. Translated: CASSLGQETQYF.